One T cell receptor beta chain is described in this entry. The antigen is unknown. This sample was included in a study of cytomegalovirus exposure and HLA in healthy donors. The V and J ends lost 9 bases and 0 bases respectively, with 11 bases between them. The CDR3 runs 13 residues. Germline CDR1 LGHNT, CDR2 FRNRAP. Primers for the PCR totalled 60 Vbeta and 13 Jbeta. Sequencing was performed with immunoSEQ multiplex PCR; in TCRdb, only in-frame clones are kept and a portion is missing. The sample carries around 200,000 clones, more than 65% recorded once. The study's findings and limits: The authors enumerated over 150 TCR beta chains as linked to cytomegalovirus. As a later analysis showed, a missense DCLRE1C variant was linked to trimming of TCR beta V- and J-genes.

This receptor was taken from a middle-aged man in good health and CMV-seronegative. The sample comprised PBMCs. The J gene is TRBJ1-1, the V gene TRBV12-5; tentative D call: TRBD1 (6 bases). Written as DNA, the CDR3 is TGTGCTAGCACGGACAGAGTGAACACTGAAGCTTTCTTT. Encoded protein: CASTDRVNTEAFF.